Listed below are T cell receptor beta chains from one sample, sequenced in a study of OX40 agonist ivuxolimab in advanced cancers. Method: immunoSEQ multiplex PCR; TCRdb's copy keeps in-frame clones and lacks some. The data contain around 90,000 clones, roughly nine tenths of them singletons. Sample: CD4+ or CD8+ T cells sorted from blood, taken in a trial of the OX40 agonist ivuxolimab. These receptor sequences come from an adult with an advanced solid tumor such as melanoma, head and neck, liver or kidney cancer. Both conserved end residues are part of each CDR3. The order of the fields is J gene, D gene, CDR3 length, V gene, clone size, CDR3 protein, CDR3 DNA. The D gene is left open where the match is weak. Clone size, where shown, is once, few, many, or a class for clones that have expanded.

j_gene: TRBJ1-2; d_gene: TRBD1; len: 14; v_gene: TRBV5-1; abundance: .; CDR3aa: CASSYDREGTGYTF; CDR3nt: TGCGCCAGCAGCTATGACAGGGAAGGGACCGGCTACACCTTC
j_gene: TRBJ2-5; d_gene: TRBD2; len: 15; v_gene: TRBV5-4; abundance: .; CDR3aa: CASSTGLAGKETQYF; CDR3nt: TGTGCCAGCAGCACAGGACTAGCGGGAAAAGAGACCCAGTACTTC
j_gene: TRBJ1-1; d_gene: TRBD1; len: 14; v_gene: TRBV28; abundance: .; CDR3aa: CASSTGTDGREAFF; CDR3nt: TGTGCCAGCAGTACCGGGACAGATGGTCGAGAAGCTTTCTTT
j_gene: TRBJ1-1; d_gene: TRBD1; len: 15; v_gene: TRBV7-9; abundance: .; CDR3aa: CASSFPGQLNTEAFF; CDR3nt: TGTGCCAGCAGTTTCCCGGGACAGTTGAACACTGAAGCTTTCTTT
j_gene: TRBJ1-2; d_gene: .; len: 11; v_gene: TRBV30; abundance: .; CDR3aa: CAWETLPGYTF; CDR3nt: TGTGCCTGGGAGACGCTACCTGGCTACACCTTC
j_gene: TRBJ1-3; d_gene: .; len: 14; v_gene: TRBV10-1; abundance: .; CDR3aa: CASSMGSSGNTIYF; CDR3nt: TGCGCCAGCAGTATGGGGAGCTCTGGAAACACCATATATTTT
j_gene: TRBJ2-3; d_gene: .; len: 12; v_gene: TRBV2; abundance: .; CDR3aa: CASGVTTDTQYF; CDR3nt: TGTGCCAGTGGGGTAACTACAGATACGCAGTATTTT
j_gene: TRBJ1-2; d_gene: .; len: 15; v_gene: TRBV11-3; abundance: .; CDR3aa: CASTTSGTDFRGYTF; CDR3nt: TGTGCCAGCACCACCTCCGGGACGGATTTTCGAGGCTACACCTTC
j_gene: TRBJ2-1; d_gene: TRBD2; len: 16; v_gene: TRBV6-4; abundance: once; CDR3aa: CASGRGGSGVYNEQFF; CDR3nt: TGTGCCAGCGGGAGAGGTGGTAGCGGGGTCTACAATGAGCAGTTCTTC
j_gene: TRBJ1-1; d_gene: TRBD1; len: 14; v_gene: TRBV18; abundance: .; CDR3aa: CACRGTGVDTEAFF; CDR3nt: TGTGCCTGCCGGGGCACAGGGGTCGACACTGAAGCTTTCTTT
j_gene: TRBJ1-3; d_gene: .; len: 12; v_gene: TRBV30; abundance: .; CDR3aa: CARGTSGNTIYF; CDR3nt: TGTGCCCGCGGGACATCCGGAAACACCATATATTTT
j_gene: TRBJ1-5; d_gene: .; len: 13; v_gene: TRBV5-1; abundance: .; CDR3aa: CASSPDGDQPQHF; CDR3nt: TGCGCCAGCAGCCCGGACGGAGATCAGCCCCAGCATTTT
j_gene: TRBJ1-2; d_gene: .; len: 13; v_gene: TRBV19; abundance: .; CDR3aa: CASSKQGRNGYTF; CDR3nt: TGTGCCAGTAGTAAACAGGGAAGGAATGGCTACACCTTC
j_gene: TRBJ2-4; d_gene: TRBD1; len: 19; v_gene: TRBV5-6; abundance: once; CDR3aa: CASSCRDRGSGGAKNIQYF; CDR3nt: TGTGCCAGCAGCTGCCGGGACAGGGGTTCGGGGGGAGCCAAAAACATTCAGTACTTC
j_gene: TRBJ2-1; d_gene: .; len: 12; v_gene: TRBV7-2; abundance: .; CDR3aa: CASSDTYNEQFF; CDR3nt: TGTGCCAGCAGCGATACTTACAATGAGCAGTTCTTC
j_gene: TRBJ1-1; d_gene: .; len: 14; v_gene: TRBV9; abundance: few; CDR3aa: CASSVTGMNTEAFF; CDR3nt: TGTGCCAGCAGCGTGACAGGTATGAACACTGAAGCTTTCTTT
j_gene: TRBJ2-7; d_gene: TRBD1; len: 14; v_gene: TRBV7-8; abundance: few; CDR3aa: CASSLGDRVSEQYF; CDR3nt: TGTGCCAGCAGCTTAGGGGACAGGGTTAGTGAGCAGTACTTC
j_gene: TRBJ2-7; d_gene: TRBD1; len: 15; v_gene: TRBV11-3; abundance: .; CDR3aa: CASSWQGGRIDEQYF; CDR3nt: TGTGCCAGCAGCTGGCAAGGGGGCCGTATCGACGAGCAGTACTTC
j_gene: TRBJ1-2; d_gene: .; len: 13; v_gene: TRBV5-6; abundance: .; CDR3aa: CASSSGTSSGYTF; CDR3nt: TGTGCCAGCAGCTCCGGGACATCTTCAGGCTACACCTTC
j_gene: TRBJ1-1; d_gene: .; len: 13; v_gene: TRBV10-2; abundance: once; CDR3aa: CASSRTSNTEAFF; CDR3nt: TGCGCCAGCAGTAGAACGAGTAACACTGAAGCTTTCTTT